The present entry profiles one T cell receptor beta chain with its context. What this receptor recognizes is not known. Base qualities are not recorded, but no much larger clone differs from it by a single base. Each collaborating institution followed its own protocols to collect whole blood in K2EDTA tubes. For TCRbeta analysis, collaborators shipped samples as frozen whole blood, isolated PBMCs, or DNA extracted from either of those sample types. V loses 4 bases of germline sequence and J loses 5 bases, and the interval between the two ends is 14 bases. Taken from cysteine to phenylalanine, the CDR3 has 15 residues. The retained sequence is limited to the CDR3, 45 bases, with the frame set at the first base. From a lookup of the germline V gene, CDR1 and CDR2 are MGHRA and YSYEKL. This specimen belongs to a study of blood T cell repertoires in COVID-19 (dated by TCRdb to 2020 to 2022). At the level of the whole study: Collaborator samples came from the United States, Italy and Spain and covered acute and convalescent phases of COVID-19. The material from the prospective study consisted of cDNA or gDNA derived from T cells, B-cell-depleted T cells, or PBMCs. The dataset comprised deeply sampled blood TCRbeta repertoires from subjects exposed to, actively infected with, or recovered from COVID-19. The repertoires were made available in a free public database intended to serve as a resource for research on the immune response to SARS-CoV-2. Samples were obtained from the ongoing ImmuneRACE study (first 160 participants) and from about 1,300 subjects provided by 6 global collaborators. A de-identified subject ID, COVID-19 status, age in years and sex were almost always included in the sample metadata. HLA class I and class II types, where available, came from metadata supplied by the sample provider rather than from assay-based typing. The paper's findings and limits, for the study overall: Clinical and demographic metadata were provided uncurated, with the amount varying by source and participant.

TCRbeta CDR3 regions were amplified from genomic DNA by means of the immunoSEQ Assay, a bias-controlled multiplex PCR. As for how the authors treated the data: The number of nucleated cells in each sample was estimated from the amplification of reference gene primers within the assay. To quantify the absolute abundance of each unique TCRbeta CDR3 rearrangement, sequence reads were collapsed and filtered. For each sample, productive Simpson clonality was calculated as the square root of Simpson's diversity index over productive rearrangements. In its TCRdb copy, this immuneACCESS table keeps in-frame sequences only and misses some clones. Where compared with another copy, unresolved V genes explain less than half of these, and the others have no known cause. That table furnishes V, J and clone size, whereas the DNA furnished D and trimming. Here the sample has 150,000 or so clones; 75% to 95% occur a single time. The ten most abundant clones make up roughly 0.51% of the sample.

This clonotype was obtained from a man in his fifties with acute or convalescent COVID-19. The rearrangement joined TRBV4-1 to TRBJ2-2; the D gene cannot be named for sure. The material sequenced was peripheral blood. Here is the DNA: TGCGCCAGCAGCCCCATATTCCCCGGGACCGGGGAGCTGTTTTTT. Its product reads: CASSPIFPGTGELFF.